This TCR beta chain was observed in a study of shared clonotypes between healthy human individuals. Study outcomes and limitations: Several donors shared approximately 5% of their naive CD4 clonotypes. Relative to clonotypes present in all four donors, those not shared had lower generation probabilities. Researchers found naive subsets generally carried larger estimated richness than memory subsets.

About this clone: Its antigen is as yet unknown.

Measured with immunoSEQ multiplex PCR; TCRdb has only the in-frame clones, and not every one. The data contain some 980,000 clones, about 80% of them singletons. CDR3 length: 16 amino acids. V lost 0 bases, J lost 7 bases, and 5 bases stayed unmatched. The germline CDR1 and CDR2 sequences are SGHNT and YYREEE (reference sequence). The rearrangement uses TRBV5-4 and TRBJ2-1; TRBD2 agrees at 12 bases. Sequences were obtained from memory CD4+ T cells sorted from blood. The subset denotes: CD45RA-negative fraction. The sequence was obtained from a man between 18 and 35 years old in good health. The CDR3 DNA sequence: TGTGCCAGCAGCTTGGCCGAACTAGCGGGAGGTAATGAGCAGTTCTTC. Amino acid sequence: CASSLAELAGGNEQFF.